This TCR beta chain emerged from a study of blood T cell repertoires in COVID-19. Trimming cost V 1 base and J 2 bases; bases outside gene matches: 4. The germline V gene encodes CDR1 LGHNT and CDR2 FRNRAP. This CDR3 has 16 amino acids. The table came from immunoSEQ multiplex PCR; TCRdb's copy has only in-frame clones and leaves some out. Found here are some 83,000 clones, about four fifths of them singletons; the top ten hold around 40%. The receptor's source is an older man with acute or convalescent COVID-19. Material for sequencing was peripheral blood. The chain links TRBV12-5 to TRBJ2-1, with 8 bases lining up with TRBD2. This CDR3 is CASGLGLSGTYNEQFF. The CDR3 DNA reads as TGTGCTAGTGGTTTGGGCCTTAGCGGGACCTACAATGAGCAGTTCTTC.